A single sample is the source of the 28 T cell receptor beta chains below, sequenced in a study of OX40 agonist ivuxolimab in advanced cancers. The table came from immunoSEQ multiplex PCR; TCRdb's copy has only in-frame clones and leaves some out. Of about 89,000 clones listed, roughly 93% were seen once; the top ten hold around 0.71%. Sequenced here: CD4+ or CD8+ T cells sorted from blood, sampled in a trial of the OX40 agonist ivuxolimab. These receptors came from an adult with an advanced solid tumor such as melanoma, head and neck, liver or kidney cancer.

V is TRBV11-2 and J is TRBJ2-1, with D maybe TRBD2 (6 bases). Between the trimmed V and J ends, which lost 2 bases and 10 bases, there was a span of 12 bases. The length of the CDR3 is 13 residues. Per germline, CDR1 SGHAT and CDR2 FQNNGV. The CDR3 nucleotides read TGTGCCAGCAGCTTAACTTGGGCGGGGGAGCAGTTCTTC. Its protein product is CASSLTWAGEQFF. The full variable domain, with the rest looked up from reference TRBV11-2 and TRBJ2-1, is EAGVAQSPRYKIIEKRQSVAFWCNPISGHATLYWYQQILGQGPKLLIQFQNNGVVDDSQLPKDRFSAERLKGVDSTLKIQPAKLEDSAVYLCASSLTWAGEQFFGPGTRLTVL.

This chain joins TRBV5-1 and TRBJ2-5; 7 nucleotides match TRBD1. CDR1 is SGHRS and CDR2 is YFSETQ in the germline V gene. V lost 4 bases to trimming and J lost 4 bases; unmatched junction nucleotides: 7. This CDR3 is 14 amino acids long. CDR3 bases: TGCGCCAGCAGCCCTGGACAGGCCGGAGAGACCCAGTACTTC. It yields the protein CASSPGQAGETQYF.

DNA for the CDR3: TGCGCCAGCAGCCAAGATTTGGGGGGGGCAGTTGAACCTGAGCAGTTCTTC. Its translation is CASSQDLGGAVEPEQFF. The V gene is TRBV4-3, the J gene TRBJ2-1, with a possible D match to TRBD2 (7 bases). V lost 0 bases, J lost 9 bases, and 21 bases lay in between. This CDR3 has 17 amino acids. Looked up from germline, CDR1 is LGHNA and CDR2 is YSLEER.

The chain links TRBV19 to TRBJ2-1; D might be TRBD2 (5 bases). Germline-derived CDR1 and CDR2 are LNHDA and SQIVND (reference sequence). V lost 2 bases, J lost 2 bases, and 16 bases lay in between. This CDR3 is built from 17 residues. CDR3 in DNA: TGTGCCAGTAGTATAAACGGGCGGGCCTCCGCCTACAATGAGCAGTTCTTC. Protein: CASSINGRASAYNEQFF.

This clone was counted a few times. This rearrangement joins TRBV6-4 to TRBJ2-3, with D hard to call. V was clipped by 6 bases and J by 4 bases, with 14 bases between them. The CDR3 consists of 14 residues. Germline CDR1 MRHNA, CDR2 SNTAGT. CDR3 residues: CASSVEVRSDTQYF. Written as DNA, the CDR3 is TGTGCCAGCAGCGTGGAAGTTCGATCAGATACGCAGTATTTT.

This chain uses TRBV19 with TRBJ2-2; D tentatively reads TRBD1 or TRBD2 (5 bases each). There are 18 residues in the CDR3. Trimming pared 6 bases from V and 0 bases from J, leaving 20 bases between. CDR1 and CDR2 from the germline V gene are LNHDA and SQIVND (reference sequence). The CDR3 region is CASRSALGGNANTGELFF. The CDR3 DNA follows: TGTGCCAGTAGGTCCGCCCTTGGGGGAAATGCGAACACCGGGGAGCTGTTTTTT.

CDR3 sequence: CASSTGDGSYEQYF. CDR3 DNA: TGCGCCAGCAGCACTGGGGACGGCTCCTACGAGCAGTACTTC. The chain couples TRBV5-1 to TRBJ2-7; the D call may be TRBD1 or TRBD2 (5 bases each). Between the trimmed V and J ends, which lost 4 bases and 0 bases, there was a span of 11 bases. Germline loops: CDR1 SGHRS, CDR2 YFSETQ. The CDR3 runs 14 residues.

The chain couples TRBV21-1 to TRBJ1-5. TRBV21-1 counts as a pseudogene. The CDR3 loop spans 14 amino acids. DNA for the CDR3: TGTGCCAGCAGCAAATGGGCGGGTGTAGGGCCCCAGCATTTT. Encoded protein: CASSKWAGVGPQHF.

The chain is built from TRBV9 and TRBJ2-5; D gene unclear. The CDR3 sequence is 14 residues long. Germline CDR1 reads SGDLS; CDR2 reads YYNGEE. V lost 2 bases, J lost 0 bases, and 8 bases lay in between. The CDR3 bases are TGTGCCAGCAGCGTGGTTGCGGACCAAGAGACCCAGTACTTC. This translates into CASSVVADQETQYF.

J is TRBJ2-1 and V is TRBV28; D unresolved. Germline V gene data show CDR1 as MDHEN and CDR2 as SYDVKM. The CDR3 is 14 amino acids. Between the trimmed V and J ends, which lost 6 bases and 4 bases, there was a span of 13 bases. The CDR3 loop is CASSGPIGYNEQFF. CDR3 nucleotide sequence: TGTGCCAGCAGCGGCCCCATCGGGTACAATGAGCAGTTCTTC.

A few counts support this clone. The chain has TRBV2 and TRBJ1-1, with D tentatively TRBD1 (6 bases). This CDR3 is 14 amino acids long. V was clipped by 8 bases and J by 4 bases, with 17 bases between them. The V gene's germline CDR1 is SNHLY and CDR2 FYNNEI. CDR3 protein: CASGTLGGGTEAFF. The CDR3 bases are TGTGCCAGCGGGACCCTAGGGGGTGGCACTGAAGCTTTCTTT.

The genes are TRBV7-6 and TRBJ1-3, with D hard to call. The germline V gene encodes CDR1 SGHVS and CDR2 FNYEAQ. The CDR3 is 15 residues long. Deletions cut 5 bases from V and 2 bases from J, with 13 bases between. CDR3 bases: TGTGCCAGCAGCGTTAGTGCTGGAGCTGGAAACACCATATATTTT. Protein sequence: CASSVSAGAGNTIYF. The whole variable domain, filled in from reference TRBV7-6 and TRBJ1-3, reads GAGVSQSPRYKVTKRGQDVALRCDPISGHVSLYWYRQALGQGPEFLTYFNYEAQQDKSGLPNDRFSAERPEGSISTLTIQRTEQRDSAMYRCASSVSAGAGNTIYFGEGSWLTVV.

This chain joins TRBV7-6 and TRBJ1-5; D ambiguous. Germline V gives CDR1 SGHVS, CDR2 FNYEAQ. CDR3 length: 11 residues. Trimming removed 6 bases at V and 4 bases at J, with 4 bases between. The CDR3 spells CASRLNQPQHF. In nucleotides, the CDR3 is TGTGCCAGCAGGCTGAATCAGCCCCAGCATTTT.

The CDR3 DNA reads TGCAGTGCTAGAGATTCTGGGGGCTACACCTTC. Its translation is CSARDSGGYTF. The chain has TRBV20-1 and TRBJ1-2; D is unclear. V lost 0 bases, J lost 8 bases, and 7 bases lay in between. The germline V gene has CDR1 DFQATT and CDR2 SNEGSKA (reference sequence). CDR3 length: 11 amino acids.

This chain links TRBV7-3 with TRBJ1-1; D is unclear. This CDR3 comprises 14 residues. CDR1 and CDR2 (germline): SGHTA, FQGTGA. Trimming removed 4 bases at V and 1 base at J, with 10 bases between. The CDR3 DNA is TGTGCCAGCAGCTCCCTCGGAGCGAACACTGAAGCTTTCTTT. The encoded protein is CASSSLGANTEAFF.

The J gene is TRBJ1-5, the V gene TRBV6-5; no clear D. Germline V gives CDR1 MNHEY, CDR2 SVGAGI. The CDR3 runs to 12 residues. The germline V and J ends were trimmed by 2 bases and 6 bases, with 5 bases remaining between them. CDR3 DNA: TGTGCCAGCAGTTACGGGTCTCAGCCCCAGCATTTT. This gives the protein CASSYGSQPQHF.

The chain couples TRBV11-2 to TRBJ2-5; the D gene is possibly TRBD1 (5 bases). Germline V lookup: CDR1 SGHAT, CDR2 FQNNGV. The ends were cut back, 5 bases at V and 7 bases at J, with 14 bases in the middle. The CDR3 totals 13 residues. CDR3 region: CASSPITGGTQYF. CDR3 DNA sequence: TGTGCCAGCAGCCCTATCACAGGTGGGACCCAGTACTTC.

This sequence joins TRBV6-5 and TRBJ1-2, with D possibly being TRBD1 (6 bases). V lost 2 bases and J lost 8, with 12 bases in between. Per germline, CDR1 MNHEY and CDR2 SVGAGI. The CDR3 has 13 residues. This CDR3 reads CASSYPGAKGYTF. The CDR3 DNA reads TGTGCCAGCAGTTACCCAGGGGCAAAAGGCTACACCTTC.

Remarks on this clone: The sample holds other DNA sequences that translate to the same CDR3. The V and J genes are TRBV20-1 and TRBJ2-2; D not certain. This CDR3 is 11 amino acids long. V lost 1 base, J lost 6 bases, and 3 bases lay in between. Per germline, CDR1 DFQATT and CDR2 SNEGSKA (reference sequence). The CDR3 sequence: CSARGPGELFF. The DNA for the CDR3 is TGCAGTGCTAGAGGACCCGGGGAGCTGTTTTTT.

J is TRBJ2-1 and V is TRBV7-2; perhaps TRBD2 as D (5 bases). The CDR3 has 14 amino acids. Trimming took off 5 bases at V and 5 bases at J, with 13 bases between the two ends. CDR1 and CDR2 (germline): SGHTA, FQGNSA. CDR3 nucleotide sequence: TGTGCCAGCAGCGGGAGTGGGGTACACAATGAGCAGTTCTTC. It encodes CASSGSGVHNEQFF.

This chain joins TRBV9 and TRBJ2-3; no definite D call. Germline CDR1 and CDR2: SGDLS and YYNGEE. CDR3 length equals 14 residues. V lost 0 bases and J lost 2, with 7 bases in between. This chain's CDR3 is CASSVGGSTDTQYF. In nucleotides, the CDR3 is TGTGCCAGCAGCGTAGGCGGATCCACAGATACGCAGTATTTT.

This chain connects TRBV7-9 to TRBJ1-2, with D unresolved. The CDR3 sequence is 12 residues long. Between the trimmed V and J ends, which lost 5 bases and 4 bases, there was a span of 8 bases. Per the germline V gene, CDR1 is SEHNR and CDR2 is FQNEAQ (reference sequence). The CDR3 DNA is TGTGCCAGCAGCCCCCAACGCTATGGCTACACCTTC. Translation: CASSPQRYGYTF. The full variable domain, its missing parts supplied by reference TRBV7-9 and TRBJ1-2, is DTGVSQNPRHKITKRGQNVTFRCDPISEHNRLYWYRQTLGQGPEFLTYFQNEAQLEKSRLLSDRFSAERPKGSFSTLEIQRTEQGDSAMYLCASSPQRYGYTFGSGTRLTVV.

The V call is TRBV27, the J call TRBJ2-7, with 8 bases lining up with TRBD2. Germline V CDR1 and CDR2: MNHEY, SMNVEV (reference sequence). Losses at the gene ends were 6 bases for V and 3 bases for J; bases not matched to a gene: 10. This CDR3 contains 15 residues. The DNA for the CDR3 is TGTGCCAGCAGCACCTGGGCGGGGGGAGTCTACGAGCAGTACTTC. This sequence encodes CASSTWAGGVYEQYF.

This chain connects TRBV7-2 to TRBJ2-2, with D unresolved. The CDR3 runs 19 residues. V lost 3 bases and J lost 0, with 20 bases in between. Germline V gene data show CDR1 as SGHTA and CDR2 as FQGNSA. DNA of the CDR3: TGTGCCAGCAGCTTTATAGGGCGGCCGAAGTTCGCGAACACCGGGGAGCTGTTTTTT. Encoded protein: CASSFIGRPKFANTGELFF.

The chain recombines TRBV6-4 with TRBJ2-5; TRBD2 might be the D (5 bases). Germline values: CDR1 MRHNA, CDR2 SNTAGT. The CDR3 runs to 13 residues. Deletions cut 4 bases from V and 4 bases from J, with 10 bases between. CDR3 DNA: TGTGCCAGCAGTGCAACTAGTCGAGAGACCCAGTACTTC. The encoded protein is CASSATSRETQYF.

This clone was seen a single time. This rearrangement joins TRBV7-2 to TRBJ2-1; D is uncertain. The V gene lost 4 bases and the J gene lost 12 bases, with 16 bases spanning the gap. The CDR3 totals 13 residues. Germline-derived CDR1 and CDR2 are SGHTA and FQGNSA. CDR3: CASSSPVLPWQFF. CDR3 nucleotide sequence: TGTGCCAGCAGCTCTCCGGTACTACCGTGGCAGTTCTTC.

The chain carries TRBV18 and TRBJ2-7, with TRBD2 matching over 8 bases. The CDR3 loop spans 15 amino acids. With V trimmed by 0 bases and J by 2 bases, 3 bases remained unmatched. In germline, CDR1 is KGHSH, CDR2 LQKENI. DNA of the CDR3: TGTGCCAGCTCACCACCGGCGGGGGGCCCCTACGAGCAGTACTTC. Its translation is CASSPPAGGPYEQYF.

The rearrangement uses TRBV5-1 and TRBJ2-1; D tentatively fits TRBD1 or TRBD2 (6 bases each). This CDR3 has 15 residues. Germline assignment: CDR1 SGHRS and CDR2 YFSETQ. V dropped 3 bases and J dropped 6 bases, with 16 bases sitting between them. This CDR3 reads CASSWGAGLANEQFF. The CDR3 DNA reads TGCGCCAGCAGCTGGGGGGCTGGGTTGGCCAATGAGCAGTTCTTC.